The entry that follows covers one TCR beta chain sequence. The target antigen is unknown. The data were obtained in a study of identical twins. Broader study findings: Twins' excess sharing was less marked for out-of-frame beta sequences.

TCRdb fed the 5' RACE reads into MiXCR, producing one record per CDR3 protein. The sample lists nearly 900,000 distinct CDR3 sequences; 10% to 15% were seen once. Trimming cost V 2 bases and J 5 bases; bases outside gene matches: 8. Germline lookup yields CDR1 SGHNT and CDR2 YYREEE (reference sequence). This CDR3 has 15 amino acids. These same data were also listed under a study on yellow fever vaccine responses in identical twins. Turning to that study: On the reported evidence, twins' vaccine T cell responses seemed partly convergent and partly personalized.

The sequence was collected from a woman between 18 and 29 years old in good health. V gene TRBV5-4 combines with J gene TRBJ1-1; the match to TRBD1 covers 8 bases. The specimen was PBMCs. The CDR3 DNA sequence: TGTGCCAGCAGCTTTAGTACAGGGGGAGGAACTGAAGCTTTCTTT. Encoded protein: CASSFSTGGGTEAFF.